These T cell receptor beta chains were read from a single sample in a study of T cell changes during pregnancy in multiple sclerosis. TCRdb's table, derived via immunoSEQ multiplex PCR, lists solely in-frame clones and lacks some. The sample contains about 42,000 clones, around nine tenths of which appear only once. Sequencing was performed on CD4+ T cells from peripheral blood mononuclear cells, taken after pregnancy. These receptors came from a female donor with multiple sclerosis, enrolled in a pregnancy study. CDR3s leave out the opening cysteine and the closing phenylalanine or tryptophan.

J gene: TRBJ2-1
V gene: TRBV27
CDR3 protein: ASSFLALSSYNEQF

J gene: TRBJ1-5
V gene: TRBV5-6
CDR3 protein: ASSLGTGSRPQH

J gene: TRBJ1-3
V gene: TRBV2
CDR3 protein: ASSGTGGNTIY

J gene: TRBJ2-7
V gene: TRBV2
CDR3 protein: ASSVRFRAYEQY

J gene: TRBJ2-5
V gene: TRBV19
CDR3 protein: ASSTLLAGDQETQY

J gene: TRBJ1-1
V gene: TRBV7-9
CDR3 protein: ASSPGTGLYMMNTEAF

J gene: TRBJ2-1
V gene: TRBV6-5
CDR3 protein: ASRWGPYNEQF

J gene: TRBJ2-7
V gene: TRBV5-5
CDR3 protein: ASSLAPPLAGGSYEQY

J gene: TRBJ2-5
V gene: TRBV15
CDR3 protein: ATSRELAGGIVTQY

J gene: TRBJ1-1
V gene: TRBV19
CDR3 protein: ASSRRTGNTEAF

J gene: TRBJ2-3
V gene: TRBV9
CDR3 protein: ASSHGLAGTTDTQY

J gene: TRBJ2-6
V gene: TRBV27
CDR3 protein: ASHRGSGANVLT

J gene: TRBJ2-3
V gene: TRBV6-5
CDR3 protein: ASSWDWSTDTQY

J gene: TRBJ2-5
V gene: TRBV18
CDR3 protein: ASSPVLARAETQY

J gene: TRBJ1-2
V gene: TRBV10-2
CDR3 protein: ASRTRDFVYGYT

J gene: TRBJ1-5
V gene: TRBV30
CDR3 protein: AWSVASGGSQPQH

J gene: TRBJ2-7
V gene: TRBV10-2
CDR3 protein: ASSEGPSGGLYEQY

J gene: TRBJ1-2
V gene: TRBV30
CDR3 protein: AWSRTGNYGYT

J gene: TRBJ2-7
V gene: TRBV2
CDR3 protein: ASSVVSRGGEQY

J gene: TRBJ1-2
V gene: TRBV5-4
CDR3 protein: ASGEPRGYT

J gene: TRBJ2-5
V gene: TRBV15
CDR3 protein: ATSTGRTAEYQETQY

J gene: TRBJ1-5
V gene: TRBV9
CDR3 protein: ASSFTGGDQPQH

J gene: TRBJ1-3
V gene: TRBV9
CDR3 protein: ASSVGPGNTIY

J gene: TRBJ2-6
V gene: TRBV7-2
CDR3 protein: ATTEVSGANVLT

J gene: TRBJ2-4
V gene: TRBV11-2
CDR3 protein: ASSSVRGGVKNIQY

J gene: TRBJ1-1
V gene: TRBV7-3
CDR3 protein: ASSLYGEDTEAF

J gene: TRBJ2-7
V gene: TRBV4-1
CDR3 protein: ASSLGTSGGVYEQY

J gene: TRBJ1-5
V gene: TRBV10-3
CDR3 protein: AISHQGNNQPQH

J gene: TRBJ2-1
V gene: TRBV4-2
CDR3 protein: ASSRLAGGSSSYNEQF

J gene: TRBJ2-2
V gene: TRBV7-8
CDR3 protein: ASSFGALRGTGELF

J gene: TRBJ2-3
V gene: TRBV5-6
CDR3 protein: ASSARDFRGTDTQY

J gene: TRBJ1-4
V gene: TRBV18
CDR3 protein: ASSLGQTTNEKLF

J gene: TRBJ1-2
V gene: TRBV19
CDR3 protein: ASSTPGVQGGYGYT

J gene: TRBJ1-2
V gene: TRBV19
CDR3 protein: ASTRWDRALREGYT

J gene: TRBJ2-3
V gene: TRBV4-3
CDR3 protein: ASSQEWTNGGDTQY

J gene: TRBJ2-7
V gene: TRBV11-3
CDR3 protein: ASSIPYWVASSYEQY

J gene: TRBJ1-1
V gene: TRBV20-1
CDR3 protein: SAGTFSGAF

J gene: TRBJ1-2
V gene: TRBV7-8
CDR3 protein: ASSYLRTGRGYT

J gene: TRBJ2-5
V gene: TRBV4-2
CDR3 protein: ASSRMGQGDHKETQY

J gene: TRBJ1-2
V gene: TRBV29-1
CDR3 protein: SGTGGMGYGYT

J gene: TRBJ2-5
V gene: TRBV9
CDR3 protein: ASSGPGGAHQETQY

J gene: TRBJ2-5
V gene: TRBV7-3
CDR3 protein: ASSLTAGGGETQY

J gene: TRBJ2-5
V gene: TRBV29-1
CDR3 protein: SARDRETQY

J gene: TRBJ2-3
V gene: TRBV7-2
CDR3 protein: ASSVGTNIDTQY

J gene: TRBJ2-5
V gene: TRBV28
CDR3 protein: ASSPGTAYQETQY

J gene: TRBJ1-2
V gene: TRBV2
CDR3 protein: ASSDRGGGYT

J gene: TRBJ2-4
V gene: TRBV6-5
CDR3 protein: ASATGGKNIQY

J gene: TRBJ1-3
V gene: TRBV19
CDR3 protein: ASSPTAYGNTIY

J gene: TRBJ2-7
V gene: TRBV7-8
CDR3 protein: ASSLGQGNYEQY

J gene: TRBJ2-7
V gene: TRBV2
CDR3 protein: ASRQQGREQY

J gene: TRBJ2-7
V gene: TRBV6-1
CDR3 protein: ASSLAGGPNEQY

J gene: TRBJ1-5
V gene: TRBV4-3
CDR3 protein: ASSQDPPPRGLNQPQH

J gene: TRBJ1-1
V gene: TRBV7-9
CDR3 protein: ASSLLHMNTEAF

J gene: TRBJ2-5
V gene: TRBV7-2
CDR3 protein: ASSPELGAGETQY

J gene: TRBJ1-3
V gene: TRBV27
CDR3 protein: ASSIPGTPRNTIY

J gene: TRBJ2-1
V gene: TRBV7-9
CDR3 protein: ASSLALAGSYNEQF

J gene: TRBJ2-5
V gene: TRBV5-1
CDR3 protein: ASGRTGLETQY